This TCR beta chain was retrieved from a study of Japanese encephalitis immunity and Zika vaccine responses (dated by TCRdb to the early 2020s). At the level of the whole study: The included participants were given three 5.0 ug doses of alum-adjuvanted ZPIV at weeks 0, 4 and 28. Over 9 participants were given two doses of JEV vaccine (IXIARO) 28 days apart, two to three months before the first ZPIV dose. Before ZPIV, about twelve participants got a single dose of YFV vaccine (YF-VAX), while roughly 9 participants were flavivirus-naive. Over five representative participants per pre-vaccination group were picked for TCR sequencing, using samples from week 52 and from week 0, the point after pre-vaccination but before ZPIV. TCR repertoires from a few flavivirus-naive individuals were additionally analyzed at weeks 2, 6 and 52 after the start of ZPIV vaccination. For stimulations, either ZIKV structural-protein peptide pools divided into flavivirus-conserved and non-conserved sets or JEV or YFV peptides matching the pre-vaccination were used. The ZIKV peptides, 15-mers that overlapped by 11 residues, were chosen for containing NetMHCpan/NetMHCII-predicted epitopes with affinity below 50 nM. The study tested whether CD4 T cell responses to the Zika vaccine were shaped by prior Japanese encephalitis virus (JEV) or yellow fever virus (YFV) vaccination.

General findings and caveats noted by the study authors: Only a few individuals showed CD8 T cell responses to ZIKV peptide pools, and those responses were very low in magnitude. After ZPIV, a significant decrease in repertoire richness of CD4 T cells responding to conserved ZIKV epitopes was observed in JEV-pre-vaccinated donors. Because there were not enough samples, the peptide pools could not be deconvoluted, which meant the specific peptides behind the cross-reactive responses went unidentified. Repertoire similarity across time-points and stimulations was higher in JEV-pre-vaccinated donors than in YFV-pre-vaccinated donors, indicating more clonotypes shared between ZIKV and JEV stimulation. The samples grouped by participant and showed no similarity across individuals, which suggests that no public TCRs were detected. Rather than the whole vaccinated cohort, the analysis covered just a subset of trial participants, namely those who received three doses and had adequate samples.

The library was produced with 5' RACE. Before sequencing, the TCRbeta libraries were pooled in amounts proportional to the number of cells sorted for each library. Total RNA from sorted cells was extracted with RNAzol RT, and cDNA was made with an oligo(dT) primer and a template-switching oligo. The TCRbeta V-CDR3-J region was amplified by PCR between a SMARTer oligo primer and a TCRbeta constant-region primer using Kapa HiFi. A second PCR attached Illumina adaptors and sample-specific index barcodes, followed by HighPrep bead cleanup and Bioanalyzer confirmation of a band of roughly 650 bp. The libraries were sequenced on an Illumina MiSeq using 2x151 bp paired-end reads. For the original study's pipeline: An in-house Java program demultiplexed the reads, while MiXCR assigned TCRbeta annotations and counted clonotypes. Repertoire overlap used Morisita-Horn indices from the R package vegan, with UPGMA clustering and Circos plots of recurring clonotypes. Shannon diversity and richness were normalized to the highest possible value given the input cell numbers, yielding values from 0 to 1. CDR3beta sequences were aligned using MUSCLE, distances were calculated using SeqinR, and multidimensional scaling was plotted in R. Clones were called with MiXCR by TCRdb after fastp trimmed the public reads at Q25, and only in-frame beta chains were retained. Here each entry gathers all rows of one CDR3 protein and keeps the most common genes and DNA. The V and J calls here are based on TCRdb, not the publication. Across this sample there are 130 to 150 distinct CDR3 sequences, with less than 5.5% seen only once. The top ten clonotypes cover 35% to 50% of the sample.

PBMCs were labeled with CellTrace CFSE and were cultured for 6 days in RPMI containing about 8% human serum plus peptide pools at 0.85 to 1 ug/mL each. Unfixed proliferating CD4 T cells were sorted on a BD FACSAria as live CD56-CD19-CD16-CD3+CD4+ CFSE-low cells. The enrolled adults were healthy, and microneutralization screening showed them to be seronegative for ZIKV, JEV, YFV, DENV and WNV. The samples were drawn from a phase 1 trial of an alum-adjuvanted Zika purified-inactivated virus (ZPIV) vaccine that was randomized, double-blinded and placebo-controlled. Peripheral blood mononuclear cells were isolated by standard procedure and stored frozen in liquid nitrogen until use. This clonotype is termed large (0.1 to 1%). Base quality data are lacking; no much larger clone is found one base away. Including cysteine and phenylalanine, the CDR3 has 12 amino acids. Here the CDR3 DNA is all that survives: 36 bases in frame from base 1. V is reduced by 6 bases and J by 0 bases, leaving a spacing of 6 bases between them. Reading the germline V gene gives CDR1 MDHEN and CDR2 SYDVKM.

This sample comprised antigen-activated CD4+ T cells from blood, cultured, obtained during a Zika inactivated vaccine study. The rearranged segments are TRBV28 and TRBJ2-7; confidence is insufficient to name the D gene. The receptor was isolated from an adult woman who received an inactivated Zika virus vaccine. For the CDR3, the sequence is CASSYGSYEQYF. At the DNA level, the sequence is TGTGCCAGCAGCTATGGCTCCTACGAGCAGTACTTC.